The 2 T cell receptor beta chains listed next were all sequenced from one sample in a study of cytomegalovirus exposure and HLA in healthy donors. PCR employed 60 Vbeta and 13 Jbeta primers. This table comes from immunoSEQ multiplex PCR, and its TCRdb copy is limited to in-frame clones, with some not included. The sample has tens of thousands of clones; around 64% are singletons. Material: PBMCs. The receptors here all came from a man aged 40-50 years in good health and CMV-seropositive.

The chain recombines TRBV28 with TRBJ1-2, with 8 bases identical to TRBD1. Trimming at V came to 5 bases and at J to 4 bases, leaving 6 bases not matched to a gene. Germline V CDR1 and CDR2: MDHEN, SYDVKM. The CDR3 runs to 14 residues. Written as DNA, the CDR3 is TGTGCCAGCAGTGAGACAGGGGTAGGCTATGGCTACACCTTC. It is translated as CASSETGVGYGYTF.

The V and J genes are TRBV11-2 and TRBJ2-7; 8 bases line up with TRBD2. The junction had 6 bases not matched to a gene; V was cut back by 1 base and J by 4 bases. Germline CDR1 is SGHAT and CDR2 is FQNNGV. This CDR3 is built from 15 residues. The CDR3 DNA sequence: TGTGCCAGCAGCTTAGCGGCGGGGGGCCTATACGAGCAGTACTTC. Its translation is CASSLAAGGLYEQYF. Based on the CDR3 plus reference TRBV11-2 and TRBJ2-7, the full variable domain is EAGVAQSPRYKIIEKRQSVAFWCNPISGHATLYWYQQILGQGPKLLIQFQNNGVVDDSQLPKDRFSAERLKGVDSTLKIQPAKLEDSAVYLCASSLAAGGLYEQYFGPGTRLTVT.